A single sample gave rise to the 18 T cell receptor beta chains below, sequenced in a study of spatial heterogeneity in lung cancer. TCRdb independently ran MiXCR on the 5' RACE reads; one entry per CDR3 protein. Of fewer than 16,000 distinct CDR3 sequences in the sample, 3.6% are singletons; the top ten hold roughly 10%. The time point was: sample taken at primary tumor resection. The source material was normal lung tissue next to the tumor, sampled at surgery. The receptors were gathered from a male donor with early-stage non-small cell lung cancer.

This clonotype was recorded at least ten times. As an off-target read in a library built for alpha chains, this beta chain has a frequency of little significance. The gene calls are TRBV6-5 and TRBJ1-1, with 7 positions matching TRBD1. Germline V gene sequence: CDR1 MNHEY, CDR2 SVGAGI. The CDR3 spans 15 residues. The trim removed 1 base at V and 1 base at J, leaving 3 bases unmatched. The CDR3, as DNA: TGTGCCAGCAGTTACTTGGGACAGACGAACACTGAAGCTTTCTTT. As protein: CASSYLGQTNTEAFF.

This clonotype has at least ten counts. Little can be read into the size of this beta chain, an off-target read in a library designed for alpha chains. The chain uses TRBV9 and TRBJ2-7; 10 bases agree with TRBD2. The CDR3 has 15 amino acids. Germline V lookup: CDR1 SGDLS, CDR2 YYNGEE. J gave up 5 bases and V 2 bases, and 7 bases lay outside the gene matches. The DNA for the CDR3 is TGTGCCAGCAGCGTCAGCGGGAGGGCCGGGAACGAGCAGTACTTC. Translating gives CASSVSGRAGNEQYF.

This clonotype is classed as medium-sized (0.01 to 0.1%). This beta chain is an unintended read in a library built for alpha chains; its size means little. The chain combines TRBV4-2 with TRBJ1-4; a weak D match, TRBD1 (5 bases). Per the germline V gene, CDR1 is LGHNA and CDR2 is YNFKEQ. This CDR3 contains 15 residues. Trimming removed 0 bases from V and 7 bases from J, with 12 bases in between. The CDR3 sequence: CASSQDRGRLEKLFF. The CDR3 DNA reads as TGTGCCAGCAGCCAAGATAGGGGACGACTTGAAAAACTGTTTTTT.

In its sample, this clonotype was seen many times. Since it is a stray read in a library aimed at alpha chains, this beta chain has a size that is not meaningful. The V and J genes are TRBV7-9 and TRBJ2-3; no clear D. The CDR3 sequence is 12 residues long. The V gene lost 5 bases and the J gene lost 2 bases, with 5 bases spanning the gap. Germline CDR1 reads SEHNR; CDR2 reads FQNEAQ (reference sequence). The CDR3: CASSQSTDTQYF. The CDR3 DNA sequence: TGTGCCAGCAGCCAATCCACAGATACGCAGTATTTT.

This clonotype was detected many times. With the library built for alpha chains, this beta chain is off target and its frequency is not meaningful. The CDR3 DNA is TGTGCCAGCAGCCCTCAGGGGGGGGTCAATCAGCCCCAGCATTTT. Its protein product is CASSPQGGVNQPQHF. The chain recombines TRBV7-2 with TRBJ1-5; 7 nucleotides match TRBD1. The CDR3 consists of 15 residues. Germline lookup yields CDR1 SGHTA and CDR2 FQGNSA. With V trimmed by 5 bases and J by 3 bases, 7 bases remained unmatched.

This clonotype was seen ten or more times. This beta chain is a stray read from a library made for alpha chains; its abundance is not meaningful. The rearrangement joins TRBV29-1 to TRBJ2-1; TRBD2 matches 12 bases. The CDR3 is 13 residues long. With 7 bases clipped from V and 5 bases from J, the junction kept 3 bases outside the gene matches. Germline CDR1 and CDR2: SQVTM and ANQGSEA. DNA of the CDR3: TGCAGCGCCCGGACTAGCGGGAACAATGAGCAGTTCTTC. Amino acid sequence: CSARTSGNNEQFF.

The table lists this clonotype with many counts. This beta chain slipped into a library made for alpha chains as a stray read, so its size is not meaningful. The DNA for the CDR3 is TGTGCCAGCAGCCCCATAGGGGGAACCAACACCGGGGAGCTGTTTTTT. Translating it yields CASSPIGGTNTGELFF. This sequence joins TRBV7-3 and TRBJ2-2; maybe TRBD1 (6 bases). This CDR3 spans 16 amino acids. The V gene's germline CDR1 is SGHTA and CDR2 FQGTGA. V lost 5 bases and J lost 2, with 15 bases in between.

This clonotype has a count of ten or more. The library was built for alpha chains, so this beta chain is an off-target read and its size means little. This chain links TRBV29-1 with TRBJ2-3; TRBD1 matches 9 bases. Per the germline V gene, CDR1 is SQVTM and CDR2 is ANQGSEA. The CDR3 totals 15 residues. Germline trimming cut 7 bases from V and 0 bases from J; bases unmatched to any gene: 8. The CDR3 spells CSGGTGTGSTDTQYF. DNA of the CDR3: TGCAGCGGTGGCACCGGGACAGGGAGCACAGATACGCAGTATTTT.

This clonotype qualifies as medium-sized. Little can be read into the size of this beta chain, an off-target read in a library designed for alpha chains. CDR3 loop: CASRTQGWDTEAFF. In DNA form, the CDR3 reads TGTGCCAGCAGGACACAGGGATGGGATACTGAAGCTTTCTTT. The V call is TRBV5-4, the J call TRBJ1-1, with D tentatively TRBD1 (6 bases). Trimming pared 5 bases from V and 5 bases from J, leaving 16 bases between. Looked up from germline, CDR1 is SGHNT and CDR2 is YYREEE (reference sequence). This CDR3 is 14 amino acids long.

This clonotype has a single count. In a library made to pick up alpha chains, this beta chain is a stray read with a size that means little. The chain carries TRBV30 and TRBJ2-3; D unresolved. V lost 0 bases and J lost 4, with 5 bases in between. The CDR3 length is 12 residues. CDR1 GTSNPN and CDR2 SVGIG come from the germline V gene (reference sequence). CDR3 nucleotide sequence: TGTGCCTGGAGTGTAGTGGCAGATACGCAGTATTTT. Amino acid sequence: CAWSVVADTQYF.

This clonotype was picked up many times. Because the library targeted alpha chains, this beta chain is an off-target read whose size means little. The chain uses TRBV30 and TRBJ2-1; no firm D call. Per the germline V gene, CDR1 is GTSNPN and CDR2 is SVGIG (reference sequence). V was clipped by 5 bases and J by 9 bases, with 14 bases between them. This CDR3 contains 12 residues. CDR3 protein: CAWGFQYSEQFF. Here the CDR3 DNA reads TGTGCCTGGGGGTTTCAATATAGTGAGCAGTTCTTC.

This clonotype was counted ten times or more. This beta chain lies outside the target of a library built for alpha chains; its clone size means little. The CDR3 loop is CSDMVGAYGYTF. In nucleotides, the CDR3 is TGCAGTGATATGGTGGGTGCCTATGGCTACACCTTC. This chain connects TRBV29-1 to TRBJ1-2; D gene uncertain. The CDR3 is 12 residues long. Germline V gene sequence: CDR1 SQVTM, CDR2 ANQGSEA.

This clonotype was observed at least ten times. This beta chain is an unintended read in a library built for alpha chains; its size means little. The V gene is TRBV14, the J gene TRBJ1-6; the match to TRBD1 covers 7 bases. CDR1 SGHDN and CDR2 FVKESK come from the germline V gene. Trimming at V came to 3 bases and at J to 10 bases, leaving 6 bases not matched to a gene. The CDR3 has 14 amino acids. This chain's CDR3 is CASSQTGRNSPLHF. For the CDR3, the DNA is TGTGCCAGCAGCCAGACAGGGAGAAACTCACCCCTCCACTTT.

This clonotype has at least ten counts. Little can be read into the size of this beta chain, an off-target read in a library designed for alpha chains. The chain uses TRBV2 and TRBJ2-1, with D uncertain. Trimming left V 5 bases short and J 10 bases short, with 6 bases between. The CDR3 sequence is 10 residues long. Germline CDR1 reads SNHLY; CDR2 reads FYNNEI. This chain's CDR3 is CASSLSEQFF. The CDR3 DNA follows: TGTGCCAGCAGTTTATCAGAGCAGTTCTTC.

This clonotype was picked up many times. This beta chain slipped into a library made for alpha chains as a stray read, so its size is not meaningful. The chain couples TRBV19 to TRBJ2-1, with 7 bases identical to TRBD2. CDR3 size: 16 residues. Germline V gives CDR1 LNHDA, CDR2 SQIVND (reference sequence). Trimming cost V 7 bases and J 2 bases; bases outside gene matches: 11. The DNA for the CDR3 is TGTGCCAGTACCCACCAGGGCGGGGGAACCTACAATGAGCAGTTCTTC. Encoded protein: CASTHQGGGTYNEQFF.

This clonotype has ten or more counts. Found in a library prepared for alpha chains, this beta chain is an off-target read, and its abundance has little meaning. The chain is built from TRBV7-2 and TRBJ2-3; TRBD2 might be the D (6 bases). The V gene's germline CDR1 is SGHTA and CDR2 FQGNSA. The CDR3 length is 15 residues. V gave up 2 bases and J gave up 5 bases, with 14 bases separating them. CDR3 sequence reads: CASSLRGGDEDTQYF. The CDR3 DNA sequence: TGTGCCAGCAGCTTACGGGGAGGTGATGAAGATACGCAGTATTTT.

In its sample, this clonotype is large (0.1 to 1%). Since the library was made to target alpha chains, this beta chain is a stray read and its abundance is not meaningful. The CDR3 is CASTYPGLAPLTLTDTQYF. For the CDR3, the DNA is TGTGCCAGCACCTATCCGGGACTAGCGCCATTGACCCTCACAGATACGCAGTATTTT. The chain combines TRBV7-9 with TRBJ2-3, with TRBD2 identical over 10 bases. CDR3 length: 19 amino acids. CDR1 is SEHNR and CDR2 is FQNEAQ in the germline V gene (reference sequence). J gave up 2 bases and V 7 bases, and 18 bases lay outside the gene matches.

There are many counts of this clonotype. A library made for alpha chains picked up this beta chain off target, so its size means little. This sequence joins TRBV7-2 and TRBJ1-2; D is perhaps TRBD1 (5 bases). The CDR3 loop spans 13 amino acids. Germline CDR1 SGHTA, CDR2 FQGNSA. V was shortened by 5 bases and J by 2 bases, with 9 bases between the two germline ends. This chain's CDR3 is CASSLTENYGYTF. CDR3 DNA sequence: TGTGCCAGCAGCCTGACAGAAAACTATGGCTACACCTTC.